The 10 T cell receptor beta chains presented below share a single source sample, sequenced in a study of T cell changes during pregnancy in multiple sclerosis. Only in-frame clones appear in the TCRdb table, and some are missing; sequencing was by immunoSEQ multiplex PCR. The data hold around 36,000 clones, with more than 80% observed a single time. The sample was CD4+ T cells from peripheral blood mononuclear cells, taken in the third trimester of pregnancy. The receptors here all came from a female donor with multiple sclerosis, enrolled in a pregnancy study.

The table lists this clone with a count of one. In DNA form, the CDR3 reads TGTGCCAGCAGTCGACAGGGGTTAACAGATACGCAGTATTTT. This encodes CASSRQGLTDTQYF. V usage is TRBV6-1 and J usage is TRBJ2-3; TRBD1 aligns across 8 bases. CDR1 is MNHNS, CDR2 SASEGT, per germline. The CDR3 loop spans 14 amino acids. V trimming: 5 bases; J trimming: 3 bases; junction bases outside the gene matches: 4.

The V gene is TRBV7-6, the J gene TRBJ2-2; weak D call: TRBD2 (6 bases). The CDR3 covers 15 residues. CDR1 is SGHVS and CDR2 is FNYEAQ in the germline V gene. Trimming cost V 6 bases and J 2 bases, with 13 bases left between them. As DNA, the CDR3 is TGTGCCAGCAGGTCCGGGACTCTAAACACCGGGGAGCTGTTTTTT. Translated: CASRSGTLNTGELFF.

This chain links TRBV30 with TRBJ1-2; TRBD1 is a possible D gene (6 bases). This CDR3 contains 15 residues. Per germline, CDR1 GTSNPN and CDR2 SVGIG (reference sequence). V was clipped by 0 bases and J by 2 bases, with 13 bases between them. As DNA, the CDR3 is TGTGCCTGGAGTGTACAGGCAGGGGCAAACTATGGCTACACCTTC. Its protein is CAWSVQAGANYGYTF. The full variable domain, its missing parts supplied by reference TRBV30 and TRBJ1-2, is SQTIHQWPATLVQPVGSPLSLECTVEGTSNPNLYWYRQAAGRGLQLLFYSVGIGQISSEVPQNLSASRPQDRQFILSSKKLLLSDSGFYLCAWSVQAGANYGYTFGSGTRLTVV.

The chain uses TRBV2 and TRBJ1-2; maybe TRBD1 (6 bases). V lost 6 bases to trimming and J lost 2 bases, with 7 bases between them. The germline gives CDR1 SNHLY, CDR2 FYNNEI. CDR3 length: 12 amino acids. CDR3: CASSGTNYGYTF. The DNA for the CDR3 is TGTGCCAGCAGCGGGACAAACTATGGCTACACCTTC.

The gene calls are TRBV19 and TRBJ1-4; TRBD1 matches at 7 bases. Germline-derived CDR1 and CDR2 are LNHDA and SQIVND (reference sequence). The CDR3 contains 14 residues. The J segment lost 8 bases and the V segment lost 6 bases, leaving 9 bases of the junction unmatched. Written as DNA, the CDR3 is TGTGCCAGTAGCACGACAGGGTTCAGAGAAAAACTGTTTTTT. Amino acids: CASSTTGFREKLFF.

This chain uses TRBV9 with TRBJ1-4; D possibly corresponds to TRBD1 (6 bases). There are 16 residues in the CDR3. Germline assignment: CDR1 SGDLS and CDR2 YYNGEE. Trimming removed 4 bases from V and 2 bases from J, with 15 bases in between. CDR3 coding DNA: TGTGCCAGCAGCCCAGGGGCAGGGTATACTAATGAAAAACTGTTTTTT. Translation gives CASSPGAGYTNEKLFF.

This chain connects TRBV7-8 to TRBJ2-5; 9 bases map to TRBD2. The CDR3 runs to 16 residues. Germline lookup yields CDR1 SGHVS and CDR2 FQNEAQ. Trimming cost V 6 bases and J 4 bases; bases outside gene matches: 12. As DNA, the CDR3 is TGTGCCAGCAGGGGGCGGCTAGCGGGGACGGGAGAGACCCAGTACTTC. As protein: CASRGRLAGTGETQYF.

Regarding this clone: Other nucleotide sequences from this sample produce the same CDR3. The chain uses TRBV14 and TRBJ2-1; 7 bases agree with TRBD2. This CDR3 contains 16 residues. Germline values: CDR1 SGHDN, CDR2 FVKESK. The J segment lost 3 bases and the V segment lost 7 bases, leaving 12 bases of the junction unmatched. The CDR3 sequence is CASTPSRRESYNEQFF. CDR3 sequence (DNA): TGTGCCAGCACCCCAAGTAGGCGGGAGAGCTACAATGAGCAGTTCTTC.

The chain joins TRBV11-3 to TRBJ2-2; D perhaps matches TRBD1 (5 bases). This CDR3 region has 13 residues. V was pared by 5 bases and J by 1 base, with 5 bases between. Germline V gene lookup returns CDR1 SGHNT and CDR2 YENEEA. This CDR3 reads CASSQGNTGELFF. The CDR3 DNA reads TGTGCCAGCAGCCAGGGGAACACCGGGGAGCTGTTTTTT.

This chain connects TRBV29-1 to TRBJ2-3; the D gene is possibly TRBD2 (6 bases). V lost 0 bases and J lost 6, with 13 bases in between. This CDR3 has 14 residues. Germline-derived CDR1 and CDR2 are SQVTM and ANQGSEA. In nucleotides, the CDR3 is TGCAGCGTTGAAGATGGGAGGCCGACGGATACGCAGTATTTT. Its translation is CSVEDGRPTDTQYF.